Presented here are 16 T cell receptor beta chains from one specimen sequenced in a study of T cell repertoires in cytomegalovirus infection. Their antigens are not known. TCRdb reprocessed the reads via MiXCR and lists one record per CDR3 protein. The sample has about a million distinct CDR3 sequences; less than 40% are singletons. Sequences were derived from cultured CD8+ T cells from PBMCs, sampled from culture after CMV antigen stimulation. The receptors were sampled from a human donor in good health (CMV status not recorded). Some clones in this sample may be carry-over from other donors' samples.

This clonotype occurred a few times. This chain uses TRBV10-3 with TRBJ1-2; D unclear. CDR3 length: 15 residues. Germline CDR1 is ENHRY and CDR2 is SYGVKD. The V and J ends lost 0 bases and 2 bases respectively, with 10 bases between them. The CDR3 protein is CAISESPFANYGYTF. The CDR3, as DNA: TGTGCCATCAGTGAGTCCCCGTTCGCCAACTATGGCTACACCTTC.

In this sample, this clonotype turned up a few times. The chain links TRBV7-3 to TRBJ2-1; 8 bases agree with TRBD2. The length of the CDR3 is 16 residues. Germline CDR1 and CDR2: SGHTA and FQGTGA. The V segment lost 1 base and the J segment 4 bases; nucleotides outside the gene matches: 6. The CDR3 DNA sequence: TGTGCCAGCAGCTTAAGTCCGGGGGGGCCTTACAATGAGCAGTTCTTC. This gives the protein CASSLSPGGPYNEQFF.

The chain couples TRBV11-2 to TRBJ2-1; no clear D. CDR1 SGHAT and CDR2 FQNNGV come from the germline V gene. The CDR3 runs to 13 residues. Trimming removed 2 bases at V and 6 bases at J, with 8 bases between. This CDR3 is CASSLMGFNEQFF. The CDR3 region has the DNA TGTGCCAGCAGCTTAATGGGGTTCAATGAGCAGTTCTTC.

At least ten counts were recorded for this clonotype. V gene TRBV7-8 combines with J gene TRBJ2-1; 14 nucleotides match TRBD2. The CDR3 is 18 amino acids. Losses at the gene ends were 3 bases for V and 7 bases for J; bases not matched to a gene: 11. The germline gives CDR1 SGHVS, CDR2 FQNEAQ. The CDR3 region has the DNA TGTGCCAGCAGCTTCCGCGCGAGACTAGCGGGGGGGCAGAATGAGCAGTTCTTC. It translates to CASSFRARLAGGQNEQFF.

This clonotype has only a few counts. The chain has TRBV6-5 and TRBJ2-6; 9 bases align to TRBD1. Germline V gene lookup returns CDR1 MNHEY and CDR2 SVGAGI. V shed 2 bases, J shed 2 bases, and the junction held 1 base outside the gene matches. The CDR3 is 16 amino acids. This CDR3 is CASSYRTGAGANVLTF. CDR3 DNA: TGTGCCAGCAGTTACCGGACAGGGGCTGGGGCCAACGTCCTGACTTTC.

In this sample, this clonotype turned up once. This rearrangement joins TRBV24-1 to TRBJ2-6; 7 bases match TRBD1. The CDR3 spans 18 residues. Germline CDR1 KGHDR, CDR2 SFDVKD. V lost 4 bases, J lost 0 bases, and 8 bases stayed unmatched. CDR3 loop: CATSEGRDSDSGANVLTF. CDR3 nucleotides: TGTGCCACCAGTGAGGGACGGGACAGCGACTCTGGGGCCAACGTCCTGACTTTC.

This clonotype was picked up many times. CDR3 coding DNA: TGTGCCAGCAGTGGACGCAGGGGAGAGCAGTACGTC. Amino acids: CASSGRRGEQYV. The chain is built from TRBV6-2 or TRBV6-3 and TRBJ2-7, with a weak D call TRBD1 (6 bases). CDR3 length equals 12 residues. The V end was cut by 5 bases, the J end by 7 bases, with 12 bases between. The V gene's germline CDR1 is MNHEY and CDR2 SVGEGT.

This clonotype was seen at least ten times. The chain couples TRBV27 to TRBJ1-1, with D unclear. The V end was cut by 4 bases, the J end by 3 bases, with 9 bases between. This CDR3 is built from 13 residues. Germline CDR1 and CDR2: MNHEY and SMNVEV (reference sequence). The CDR3 DNA reads as TGTGCCAGCAGTTACAGACTTTACACTGAAGCTTTCTTT. It yields the protein CASSYRLYTEAFF.

The CDR3 DNA reads TGTGCCAGCAGCTTAGCGGGTAGGTGGGCCTACACTGAAGCTTTCTTT. Its protein product is CASSLAGRWAYTEAFF. V usage is TRBV7-2 and J usage is TRBJ1-1; no firm D call. The V and J ends lost 0 bases and 3 bases respectively, with 14 bases between them. Germline assignment: CDR1 SGHTA and CDR2 FQGNSA. This CDR3 has 16 amino acids.

The CDR3 sequence: CASSLIPSWGSYNEQFF. CDR3 nucleotides: TGTGCCAGCAGTCTCATCCCCTCGTGGGGCTCCTACAATGAGCAGTTCTTC. The chain links TRBV27 to TRBJ2-1; D remains unclear. Germline CDR1 reads MNHEY; CDR2 reads SMNVEV (reference sequence). V was pared by 5 bases and J by 0 bases, with 17 bases between. The CDR3 is 17 residues long.

The genes are TRBV27 and TRBJ1-6; D is perhaps TRBD1 (6 bases). The CDR3 length is 16 residues. The ends were cut back, 2 bases at V and 4 bases at J, with 12 bases in the middle. Per germline, CDR1 MNHEY and CDR2 SMNVEV (reference sequence). The CDR3 loop reads CASSLIRRGYNSPLHF. The CDR3 coding sequence is TGTGCCAGCAGTTTAATACGGAGGGGGTATAATTCACCCCTCCACTTT.

As concerns this clonotype: A read error may account for a junction end that differs from germline. V gene TRBV7-4 combines with J gene TRBJ1-3; D is unclear. This CDR3 comprises 16 residues. In germline, CDR1 is SGHVT, CDR2 SQSDAQ. The CDR3 region is CASSLAHVFSGNTVYF. The CDR3 nucleotides are TGTGCCAGCAGCTTAGCGCATGTGTTCTCTGGAAACACCGTATATTTT.

The chain couples TRBV6-5 to TRBJ1-1, with 10 bases matching TRBD1. Losses at the gene ends were 6 bases for V and 8 bases for J; bases not matched to a gene: 9. Germline CDR1 reads MNHEY; CDR2 reads SVGAGI. The CDR3 sequence is 14 residues long. The CDR3 DNA reads TGTGCCAGCAGCACACATGTGACAGGGGGCGAAGCTTTCTTT. Amino acid sequence: CASSTHVTGGEAFF.

The chain uses TRBV6-5 and TRBJ2-6; TRBD1 might be the D (6 bases). CDR3 size: 17 residues. Trimming took 1 base from V and 3 from J, leaving 13 bases between them. CDR1 and CDR2 (germline): MNHEY, SVGAGI. The CDR3: CASSYYQGQGGANVLTF. The CDR3 nucleotides are TGTGCCAGCAGTTACTATCAGGGGCAGGGTGGGGCCAACGTCCTGACTTTC.

The gene calls are TRBV10-3 and TRBJ1-1, with a tentative D call TRBD1 (5 bases). The V end was cut by 9 bases, the J end by 2 bases, with 22 bases between. The germline gives CDR1 ENHRY, CDR2 SYGVKD. The CDR3 extends over 16 amino acids. The CDR3 spells CAILASPWGSNTEAFF. For the CDR3, the DNA is TGTGCCATTCTGGCCAGCCCCTGGGGGAGCAACACTGAAGCTTTCTTT.

The rearrangement joins TRBV6-2 or TRBV6-3 to TRBJ2-5; D is unclear. The CDR3 extends over 10 amino acids. Germline V CDR1 and CDR2: MNHEY, SVGEGT. The germline V and J ends were trimmed by 8 bases and 5 bases, with 6 bases remaining between them. The CDR3 loop reads CASARETQYF. As DNA, the CDR3 is TGTGCCAGCGCGAGGGAGACCCAGTACTTC.